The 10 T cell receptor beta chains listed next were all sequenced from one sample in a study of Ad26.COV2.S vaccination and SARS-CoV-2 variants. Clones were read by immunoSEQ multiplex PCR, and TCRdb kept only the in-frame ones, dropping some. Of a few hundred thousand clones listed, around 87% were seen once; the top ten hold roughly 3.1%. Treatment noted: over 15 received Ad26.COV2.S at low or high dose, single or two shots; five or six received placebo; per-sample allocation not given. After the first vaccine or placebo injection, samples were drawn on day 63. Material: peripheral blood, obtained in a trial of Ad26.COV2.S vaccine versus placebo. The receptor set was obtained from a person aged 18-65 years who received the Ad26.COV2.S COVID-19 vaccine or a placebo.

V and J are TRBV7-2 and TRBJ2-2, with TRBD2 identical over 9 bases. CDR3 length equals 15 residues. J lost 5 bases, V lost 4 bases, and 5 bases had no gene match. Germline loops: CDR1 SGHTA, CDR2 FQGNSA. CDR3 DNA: TGTGCCAGCAGCTCGCTAGCGGGGCAAACCGGGGAGCTGTTTTTT. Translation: CASSSLAGQTGELFF.

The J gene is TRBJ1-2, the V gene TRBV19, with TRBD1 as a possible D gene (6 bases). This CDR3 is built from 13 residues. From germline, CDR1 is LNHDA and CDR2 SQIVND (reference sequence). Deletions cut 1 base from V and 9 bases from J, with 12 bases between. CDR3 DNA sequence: TGTGCCAGTAGTATAGGGGGGGGCTGGAGCTACACCTTC. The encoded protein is CASSIGGGWSYTF.

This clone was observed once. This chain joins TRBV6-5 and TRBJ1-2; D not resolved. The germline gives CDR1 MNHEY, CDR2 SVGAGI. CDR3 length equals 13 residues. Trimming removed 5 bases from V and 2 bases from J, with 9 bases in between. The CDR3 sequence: CASSREINYGYTF. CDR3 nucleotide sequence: TGTGCCAGCAGTCGGGAAATCAACTATGGCTACACCTTC.

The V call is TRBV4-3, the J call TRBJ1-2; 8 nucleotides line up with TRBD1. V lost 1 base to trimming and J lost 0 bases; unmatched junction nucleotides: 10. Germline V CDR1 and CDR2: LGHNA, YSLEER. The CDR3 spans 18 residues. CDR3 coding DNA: TGCGCCAGCAGCCAAGGGTTACCGGGACAGGTAGCTAACTATGGCTACACCTTC. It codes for CASSQGLPGQVANYGYTF.

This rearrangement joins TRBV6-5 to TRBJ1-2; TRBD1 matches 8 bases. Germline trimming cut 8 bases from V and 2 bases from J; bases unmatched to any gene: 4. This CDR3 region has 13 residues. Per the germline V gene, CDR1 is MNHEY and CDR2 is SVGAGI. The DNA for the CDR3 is TGTGCCAGCCAACAGGGGGGGAACTATGGCTACACCTTC. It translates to CASQQGGNYGYTF.

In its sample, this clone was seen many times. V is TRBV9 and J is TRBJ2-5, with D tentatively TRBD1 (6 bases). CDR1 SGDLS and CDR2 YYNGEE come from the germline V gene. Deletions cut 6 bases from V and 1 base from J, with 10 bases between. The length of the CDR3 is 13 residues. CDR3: CASNRDTQETQYF. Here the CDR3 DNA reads TGTGCCAGCAACCGGGACACCCAAGAGACCCAGTACTTC.

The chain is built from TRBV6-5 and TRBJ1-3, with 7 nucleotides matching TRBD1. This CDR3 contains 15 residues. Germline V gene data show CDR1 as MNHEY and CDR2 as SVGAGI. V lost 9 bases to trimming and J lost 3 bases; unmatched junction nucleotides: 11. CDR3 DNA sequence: TGTGCCAGTTTTTCCCCGGGACAGTATGGAAACACCATATATTTT. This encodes CASFSPGQYGNTIYF.

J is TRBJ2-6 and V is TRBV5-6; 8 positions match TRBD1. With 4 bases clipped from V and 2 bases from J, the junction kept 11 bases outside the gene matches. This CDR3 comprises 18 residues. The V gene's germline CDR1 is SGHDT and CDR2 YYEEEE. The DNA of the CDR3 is TGTGCCAGCAGCACCTGGGACAGGCGATTCACTGGGGCCAACGTCCTGACTTTC. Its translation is CASSTWDRRFTGANVLTF.

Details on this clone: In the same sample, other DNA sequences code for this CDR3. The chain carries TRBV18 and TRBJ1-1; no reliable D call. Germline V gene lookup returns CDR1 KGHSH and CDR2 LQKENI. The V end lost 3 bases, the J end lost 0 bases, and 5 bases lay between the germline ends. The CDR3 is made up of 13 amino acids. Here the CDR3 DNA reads TGTGCCAGCTCACCTGAAATGAACACTGAAGCTTTCTTT. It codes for CASSPEMNTEAFF.

For the CDR3, the DNA is TGTGCCAGCAGCCGGACTAGCGGGGTGCTGAATGAGCAGTTCTTC. This sequence encodes CASSRTSGVLNEQFF. This chain joins TRBV7-3 and TRBJ2-1, with 12 bases that match TRBD2. CDR3 size: 15 residues. Germline CDR1 and CDR2: SGHTA and FQGTGA. After removal of 5 bases from V and 7 bases from J, the junction contained 6 bases not matched to a gene.